The 20 T cell receptor beta chains below were found in one sample sequenced in a study of cytomegalovirus exposure and HLA in healthy donors (dated by TCRdb to the late 2010s). To prepare the library, the immunoSEQ multiplex PCR assay was applied. As stored in TCRdb, this immuneACCESS dataset retains in-frame rearrangements with V and J assigned. A fraction of the clones does not appear; measured against another copy, unresolved V genes explain less than half of the discrepancy, and the remainder lacks a known reason. This sample lists about 360,000 clones; roughly 88% were detected once. Roughly 0.75% of the sample is held by the ten biggest clonotypes. The sample comprised PBMCs. All receptors come from a woman under 30 in good health and CMV-seronegative.

The chain employs TRBV2 and TRBJ2-3; D assignment may be TRBD1 or TRBD2 (6 bases each). The CDR3 has 17 amino acids. Germline CDR1 and CDR2: SNHLY and FYNNEI. The ends were cut back, 4 bases at V and 4 bases at J, with 21 bases in the middle. The CDR3 sequence is CASSGAGTKKGADTQYF. The CDR3 bases are TGTGCCAGCAGTGGAGCGGGTACTAAAAAGGGGGCAGATACGCAGTATTTT.

The chain couples TRBV27 to TRBJ2-1, with D possibly being TRBD2 (7 bases). Trimming took off 5 bases at V and 9 bases at J, with 20 bases between the two ends. The germline gives CDR1 MNHEY, CDR2 SMNVEV (reference sequence). The CDR3 extends over 15 amino acids. The CDR3 nucleotides read TGTGCCAGCAGTCCCACCGCTCCAGGGGAGGGTGAGCAGTTCTTC. Amino acid sequence: CASSPTAPGEGEQFF.

The J gene is TRBJ1-1, the V gene TRBV7-9; TRBD1 matches 9 bases. Looked up from germline, CDR1 is SEHNR and CDR2 is FQNEAQ (reference sequence). V was pared by 5 bases and J by 4 bases, with 2 bases of the junction left unmatched. CDR3 size: 13 residues. The CDR3 bases are TGTGCCAGCAGCCTGGACAGGGGCACTGAAGCTTTCTTT. The encoded protein is CASSLDRGTEAFF.

Turning to this clone: One end of the junction is discordant with germline, which a read error may explain. CDR3: CTSSPGTGLNTEAFF. The CDR3 nucleotides read TGTACCAGCAGTCCCGGGACAGGACTGAACACTGAAGCTTTCTTT. This rearrangement joins TRBV6-5 to TRBJ1-1; 8 nucleotides agree with TRBD1. This CDR3 is built from 15 residues. Per germline, CDR1 MNHEY and CDR2 SVGAGI.

The chain links TRBV28 to TRBJ2-7; TRBD2 matches 8 bases. Germline CDR1 and CDR2: MDHEN and SYDVKM. The V segment lost 5 bases and the J segment 4 bases; nucleotides outside the gene matches: 10. This CDR3 is 15 amino acids long. CDR3 nucleotides: TGTGCCAGCAGTACCCATAGCGGGGTTTATTACGAGCAGTACTTC. This gives the protein CASSTHSGVYYEQYF.

The chain combines TRBV5-6 with TRBJ1-6, with D possibly matching TRBD1 (5 bases). Per the germline V gene, CDR1 is SGHDT and CDR2 is YYEEEE. V was shortened by 0 bases and J by 10 bases, with 11 bases between the two germline ends. CDR3 length: 14 amino acids. The DNA for the CDR3 is TGTGCCAGCAGCTTGGAACGGGGGGAATCACCCCTCCACTTT. Amino acid sequence: CASSLERGESPLHF.

This chain joins TRBV30 and TRBJ2-7; D possibly corresponds to TRBD2 (6 bases). Deletions cut 0 bases from V and 2 bases from J, with 14 bases between. Germline V CDR1 and CDR2: GTSNPN, SVGIG (reference sequence). This CDR3 is built from 15 residues. The CDR3, as DNA: TGTGCCTGGAGTGTACGCGGGGTCCGGGCCTACGAGCAGTACTTC. Protein: CAWSVRGVRAYEQYF.

The J gene is TRBJ1-2, the V gene TRBV2; TRBD1 matches at 11 bases. In germline, CDR1 is SNHLY, CDR2 FYNNEI. The CDR3 has 13 residues. J lost 2 bases, V lost 10 bases, and 3 bases had no gene match. The CDR3, as DNA: TGTGCCACCAGGACAGGGGGCAACTATGGCTACACCTTC. Translation: CATRTGGNYGYTF.

The rearrangement uses TRBV6-5 and TRBJ2-5; D gene uncertain. Germline-derived CDR1 and CDR2 are MNHEY and SVGAGI. Trimming left V 0 bases short and J 4 bases short, with 12 bases between. There are 15 residues in the CDR3. Here the CDR3 reads CASSYSRLSGETQYF. CDR3 nucleotide sequence: TGTGCCAGCAGTTACTCGAGGCTATCGGGAGAGACCCAGTACTTC.

J is TRBJ2-1 and V is TRBV7-2; 10 bases line up with TRBD2. The CDR3 has 15 residues. Unmatched junction bases numbered 4, after V lost 0 bases and J lost 8 bases. Looked up from germline, CDR1 is SGHTA and CDR2 is FQGNSA. CDR3 in DNA: TGTGCCAGCAGCTTAGCGGCTAGCGGGAGTCATGAGCAGTTCTTC. Encoded protein: CASSLAASGSHEQFF.

V is TRBV11-3 and J is TRBJ2-2; 7 nucleotides align to TRBD1. Germline CDR1 SGHNT, CDR2 YENEEA. The junction had 8 bases not matched to a gene; V was cut back by 6 bases and J by 4 bases. The CDR3 length is 15 residues. CDR3 sequence (DNA): TGTGCCAGCAGTCCAGACAGGGCGGGCACCGGGGAGCTGTTTTTT. As protein: CASSPDRAGTGELFF. Drawing the rest from reference TRBV11-3 and TRBJ2-2, the complete variable domain is EAGVVQSPRYKIIEKKQPVAFWCNPISGHNTLYWYLQNLGQGPELLIRYENEEAVDDSQLPKDRFSAERLKGVDSTLKIQPAELGDSAVYLCASSPDRAGTGELFFGEGSRLTVL.

Written as DNA, the CDR3 is TGTGCCAGCAGCTTAGGGACTAGTGGGGGGTTACATGAGCAGTTCTTC. It yields the protein CASSLGTSGGLHEQFF. The rearrangement uses TRBV7-9 and TRBJ2-1; 7 nucleotides match TRBD2. The V gene's germline CDR1 is SEHNR and CDR2 FQNEAQ (reference sequence). V shed 1 base and J 8 bases; nucleotides not matched to a gene: 11. The CDR3 loop spans 16 amino acids.

This chain connects TRBV2 to TRBJ2-3; 14 nucleotides align to TRBD2. Germline loops: CDR1 SNHLY, CDR2 FYNNEI. The CDR3 length is 17 residues. V dropped 4 bases and J dropped 0; count of bases not matched to a gene: 3. CDR3 coding DNA: TGTGCCAGCAGTGCGACTAGCGGGGGGGGTAGCACAGATACGCAGTATTTT. Translating gives CASSATSGGGSTDTQYF.

The genes are TRBV25-1 and TRBJ2-1; TRBD2 matches at 7 bases. CDR1 and CDR2 (germline): MGHDK, SYGVNS. There are 15 residues in the CDR3. After removal of 1 base from V and 0 bases from J, the junction contained 0 bases not matched to a gene. The CDR3 spells CASSESGGSYNEQFF. The CDR3 coding sequence is TGTGCCAGCAGTGAATCGGGGGGCTCCTACAATGAGCAGTTCTTC.

This clone has just a few counts. V is TRBV5-1 and J is TRBJ1-2; D is possibly TRBD1 (6 bases). The CDR3 has 15 amino acids. Germline assignment: CDR1 SGHRS and CDR2 YFSETQ. V was trimmed by 3 bases and J by 4 bases, leaving 16 bases between them. CDR3 sequence (DNA): TGCGCCAGCAGCTCAATTGCCGGGACAAGCTATGGCTACACCTTC. Protein: CASSSIAGTSYGYTF.

The table lists this clone with a few counts. The chain employs TRBV20-1 and TRBJ1-4; unclear D gene. Trimming cost V 7 bases and J 8 bases, with 11 bases left between them. The CDR3 runs to 11 residues. From germline, CDR1 is DFQATT and CDR2 SNEGSKA (reference sequence). CDR3 residues: CSGREGEKLFF. The CDR3 DNA follows: TGCAGTGGGCGGGAAGGGGAAAAACTGTTTTTT.

This chain uses TRBV2 with TRBJ1-1; D possibly corresponds to TRBD1 (5 bases). CDR3 length equals 14 residues. Per germline, CDR1 SNHLY and CDR2 FYNNEI. The germline V and J ends were trimmed by 2 bases and 5 bases, with 12 bases remaining between them. The CDR3 spells CASSERAGLTEAFF. DNA of the CDR3: TGTGCCAGCAGTGAACGGGCAGGGTTGACTGAAGCTTTCTTT.

The chain couples TRBV30 to TRBJ2-1, with 9 nucleotides matching TRBD2. This CDR3 is built from 15 residues. The V gene's germline CDR1 is GTSNPN and CDR2 SVGIG (reference sequence). Trimming cost V 4 bases and J 4 bases; bases outside gene matches: 8. In DNA form, the CDR3 reads TGTGCCTGGATTCCCTGGACTAGCGATTACAATGAGCAGTTCTTC. It specifies CAWIPWTSDYNEQFF.

This chain joins TRBV7-9 and TRBJ2-1; TRBD2 agrees at 8 bases. Germline trimming cut 7 bases from V and 4 bases from J; bases unmatched to any gene: 9. Germline loops: CDR1 SEHNR, CDR2 FQNEAQ (reference sequence). This CDR3 is built from 15 residues. The CDR3 protein is CASTSPGTSYNEQFF. The CDR3 coding sequence is TGTGCCAGCACCTCTCCGGGGACTAGTTACAATGAGCAGTTCTTC.

The rearrangement joins TRBV30 to TRBJ1-2, with a weak D call TRBD1 (5 bases). Trimming took 5 bases from V and 6 from J, leaving 10 bases between them. Germline values: CDR1 GTSNPN, CDR2 SVGIG (reference sequence). The CDR3 has 11 residues. The CDR3 region is CAWEAGDGYTF. Here the CDR3 DNA reads TGTGCCTGGGAAGCGGGGGATGGCTACACCTTC. The full variable domain, rest sourced from reference TRBV30 and TRBJ1-2, is SQTIHQWPATLVQPVGSPLSLECTVEGTSNPNLYWYRQAAGRGLQLLFYSVGIGQISSEVPQNLSASRPQDRQFILSSKKLLLSDSGFYLCAWEAGDGYTFGSGTRLTVV.